This T cell receptor (beta chain) was observed in a study of naive and memory T cell subsets. Points from the study as a whole: Naive and memory repertoire findings lacked a ground truth for validation. Over 85% of naive TCR sequences appeared only once, unlike memory subsets. Clonotypes are single alpha or beta chains, not paired receptors. Naive repertoires, especially CD8, held a few larger clonotypes, possibly memory cells re-expressing CD45RA.

CMV status came from CD4+ IFNgamma after overnight CMV lysate stimulation. An equimolar mix of two oligonucleotides served as the beta constant-region primer for TRBC1 and TRBC2. Four rounds of PCR amplified the ligated cDNA using nested alpha and beta constant-region primers plus SP2. TCRdb re-called the UMI-ligation and nested PCR reads with MiXCR, one entry per CDR3 protein. The sample holds about 90,000 distinct CDR3 sequences, approximately 11% seen once. In this sample, this clonotype turned up a few times. As yet, its antigen is unknown. The V gene's germline CDR1 is SQVTM and CDR2 ANQGSEA. Trimming removed 4 bases at V and 7 bases at J, with 17 bases between. CDR3 length equals 14 residues.

This chain connects TRBV29-1 to TRBJ2-4; TRBD1 or TRBD2 may be the D gene (5 bases each). The sequenced material came from naive CD4+ T cells from blood. The sequence derives from a human donor in good health. The CDR3 DNA reads TGCAGCGTTGTAAAGAGGGACGGCTCCAACATTCAGTACTTC. Translating gives CSVVKRDGSNIQYF.